The T cell receptor beta chain described here comes from a study of STAT5B mutations in CD4+ large granular lymphocyte leukemia. Findings of the study overall: TRBV06-family usage was enriched in top patient clones (8/27) versus controls (2/35).

As to this clone: Its antigen is still unknown.

TCRdb's table, derived via immunoSEQ multiplex PCR, lists solely in-frame clones and lacks some. The table records about 38,000 clones, 70% to 90% of them present only once. Trimming took 6 bases from V and 5 from J, leaving 17 bases between them. Germline CDR1 and CDR2: MNHEY and SMNVEV (reference sequence). The CDR3 totals 15 residues. The chain combines TRBV27 with TRBJ2-1, with D tentatively TRBD1 or TRBD2 (5 bases each). The sequence derives from a human donor in good health. The specimen sequenced was CD4+ T cells from blood buffy coats. The CDR3: CASSLTAGVNNEQFF. CDR3 sequence (DNA): TGTGCCAGCAGCTTGACAGCCGGGGTAAACAATGAGCAGTTCTTC.